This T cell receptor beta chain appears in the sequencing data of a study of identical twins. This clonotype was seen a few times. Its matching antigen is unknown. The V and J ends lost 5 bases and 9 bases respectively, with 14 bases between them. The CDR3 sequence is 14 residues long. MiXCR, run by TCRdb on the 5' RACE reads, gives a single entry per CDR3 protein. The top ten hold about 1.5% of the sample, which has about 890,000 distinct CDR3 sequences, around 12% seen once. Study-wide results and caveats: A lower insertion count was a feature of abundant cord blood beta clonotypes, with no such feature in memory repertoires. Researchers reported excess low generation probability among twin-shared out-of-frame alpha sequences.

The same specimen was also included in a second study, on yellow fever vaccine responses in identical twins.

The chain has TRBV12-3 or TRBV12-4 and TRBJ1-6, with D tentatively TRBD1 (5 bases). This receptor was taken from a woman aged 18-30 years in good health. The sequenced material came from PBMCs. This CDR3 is CASSRDGGTSPLHF. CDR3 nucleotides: TGTGCCAGCAGTCGGGACGGTGGAACTTCACCCCTCCACTTT.